Listed here are 5 T cell receptor beta chains from one sample, sequenced in a study of cytomegalovirus exposure and HLA in healthy donors. The PCR used 60 Vbeta and 13 Jbeta primers. The method was immunoSEQ multiplex PCR; TCRdb's version includes in-frame clones alone and lacks a portion of them. The sample lists about 160,000 clones, around 80% occurring once. The specimen sequenced was PBMCs. The receptor set was obtained from a man aged 35 to 55 in good health and CMV-seronegative.

The rearrangement joins TRBV27 to TRBJ2-5, with D perhaps TRBD2 (5 bases). V was clipped by 2 bases and J by 1 base, with 14 bases between them. The germline V gene encodes CDR1 MNHEY and CDR2 SMNVEV (reference sequence). This CDR3 is 16 amino acids long. As DNA, the CDR3 is TGTGCCAGCAGTTTAAGAACTAGTGGTTTCCAAGAGACCCAGTACTTC. It specifies CASSLRTSGFQETQYF.

The chain has TRBV30 and TRBJ1-6, with 9 bases aligning to TRBD1. The CDR3 sequence is 15 residues long. J lost 11 bases, V lost 3 bases, and 11 bases had no gene match. In germline, CDR1 is GTSNPN, CDR2 SVGIG (reference sequence). CDR3 nucleotides: TGTGCCTGGAGCTACCGGGACAGGGCTCCGACACCCCTCCACTTT. It encodes CAWSYRDRAPTPLHF. Together with reference TRBV30 and TRBJ1-6, the CDR3 gives the full variable domain: SQTIHQWPATLVQPVGSPLSLECTVEGTSNPNLYWYRQAAGRGLQLLFYSVGIGQISSEVPQNLSASRPQDRQFILSSKKLLLSDSGFYLCAWSYRDRAPTPLHFGNGTRLTVT.

The rearrangement joins TRBV27 to TRBJ2-2; 9 bases are shared with TRBD1. Germline V gives CDR1 MNHEY, CDR2 SMNVEV (reference sequence). V dropped 5 bases and J dropped 6; count of bases not matched to a gene: 10. This CDR3 has 16 residues. This CDR3 is CASSRRDREGPGELFF. In DNA, the CDR3 is TGTGCCAGCAGTCGCCGGGACAGGGAGGGTCCCGGGGAGCTGTTTTTT.

The V and J genes are TRBV18 and TRBJ2-3, with 9 positions matching TRBD2. Germline trimming cut 1 base from V and 5 bases from J; bases unmatched to any gene: 4. The CDR3 loop spans 15 amino acids. The germline V gene encodes CDR1 KGHSH and CDR2 LQKENI. This chain's CDR3 is CASSPLAGGGDTQYF. CDR3 DNA sequence: TGTGCCAGCTCACCACTGGCGGGAGGGGGAGATACGCAGTATTTT.

This chain uses TRBV7-9 with TRBJ2-1; TRBD2 aligns across 10 bases. Germline assignment: CDR1 SEHNR and CDR2 FQNEAQ (reference sequence). The trim removed 4 bases at V and 6 bases at J, leaving 9 bases unmatched. The CDR3 consists of 16 residues. The CDR3 here is CASSSTSGRAGNEQFF. In DNA form, the CDR3 reads TGTGCCAGCAGCTCAACCAGCGGGAGGGCCGGCAATGAGCAGTTCTTC.